These T cell receptor beta chains were read from a single sample in a study of T-cell memory formation after mild COVID-19. TCRdb itself ran the 5' RACE reads through MiXCR, one entry per CDR3 protein. Of some 440,000 distinct CDR3 sequences listed, nearly 25% were seen once; the top ten hold around 12%. Sequencing was done on a sample of PBMCs or a T cell subset sorted from them (not recorded which). The receptors derive from an adult woman who had mild COVID-19 (a few samples of this study predate the infection). Cell type and time point are not known. CDR3s include the opening cysteine and the closing phenylalanine or tryptophan. Fields, in order: clone size, D gene, CDR3 length, J gene, V gene, CDR3 protein, CDR3 DNA. D genes are given only for firm matches. Clone size is stated in some rows and not others, as once, few, many or a class when expanded.

>NA|TRBD1|15|TRBJ2-3|TRBV27
CASRGPGQALSTQYF
TGTGCCAGCAGAGGACCGGGACAGGCTCTTTCTACGCAGTATTTT
>NA|TRBD1|13|TRBJ2-1|TRBV24-1
CATRDRGEGEQFF
TGTGCCACCAGGGACAGGGGAGAAGGTGAGCAGTTCTTC
>few|NA|13|TRBJ1-1|TRBV3-1
CASSQDSGSEAFF
TGTGCCAGCAGCCAAGATTCAGGGAGTGAAGCTTTCTTT
>NA|NA|17|TRBJ1-5|TRBV6-2/TRBV6-3
CASSYSRGPGPDQPQHF
TGTGCCAGCAGTTACTCAAGGGGACCGGGTCCGGATCAGCCCCAGCATTTT
>NA|TRBD2|18|TRBJ2-5|TRBV4-3
CASSQEVGASGVQETQYF
TGCGCCAGCAGCCAAGAGGTGGGAGCTAGCGGGGTACAAGAGACCCAGTACTTC
>few|NA|13|TRBJ1-1|TRBV20-1
CSASGRTNTEAFF
TGCAGTGCTTCAGGACGGACGAACACTGAAGCTTTCTTT
>NA|NA|15|TRBJ1-5|TRBV20-1
CSAAKVGRSNQPQHF
TGCAGTGCGGCGAAGGTCGGGAGGAGCAATCAGCCCCAGCATTTT
>NA|TRBD1|16|TRBJ1-6|TRBV25-1
CASSPIDGQGHSPLHF
TGTGCCAGCAGTCCTATAGACGGACAGGGACATTCACCCCTCCACTTT
>NA|TRBD1|15|TRBJ2-1|TRBV20-1
CSARDPRTGVYEQFF
TGCAGTGCTAGAGATCCCAGGACAGGGGTCTATGAGCAGTTCTTC
>few|TRBD2|15|TRBJ2-7|TRBV27
CASSPRLAGAYEQYF
TGTGCCAGCAGTCCTCGACTAGCGGGGGCCTACGAGCAGTACTTC
>few|TRBD1|15|TRBJ1-1|TRBV27
CASSSPRTGETEAFF
TGTGCCAGCAGTTCCCCCCGGACAGGGGAAACTGAAGCTTTCTTT
>NA|TRBD2|20|TRBJ2-1|TRBV12-3/TRBV12-4
CASSLGPVTSGRAGYNEQFF
TGTGCCAGCAGTTTGGGCCCCGTTACTAGCGGGAGGGCCGGTTACAATGAGCAGTTCTTC
>few|NA|12|TRBJ1-2|TRBV25-1
CASQGGSYGYTF
TGTGCCAGCCAAGGGGGTAGCTATGGCTACACCTTC
>few|TRBD1|17|TRBJ1-4|TRBV7-9
CASSVPGQGGSNEKLFF
TGTGCCAGCAGCGTACCGGGACAGGGAGGTTCTAATGAAAAACTGTTTTTT
>few|TRBD2|16|TRBJ2-1|TRBV20-1
CSARMGRGRNADEQFF
TGCAGTGCCCGCATGGGGCGCGGGAGGAATGCCGATGAGCAGTTCTTC
>NA|NA|16|TRBJ1-6|TRBV12-3/TRBV12-4
CASTQFRGGNNSPLHF
TGTGCCAGCACCCAATTCCGGGGCGGAAATAATTCACCCCTCCACTTT
>few|NA|19|TRBJ2-3|TRBV24-1
CATSDSHVELEGNTDTQYF
TGTGCCACCAGTGACTCCCACGTAGAGCTAGAAGGTAACACAGATACGCAGTATTTT
>NA|NA|16|TRBJ1-1|TRBV18
CASSNVKGRMNTEAFF
TGTGCCAGCTCGAACGTAAAGGGACGGATGAACACTGAAGCTTTCTTT
>NA|TRBD1|16|TRBJ2-7|TRBV27
CASGPGQGAPTYEQYF
TGTGCCAGCGGCCCAGGACAGGGGGCGCCTACTTACGAGCAGTACTTC
>NA|TRBD1|15|TRBJ1-5|TRBV27
CASSFTGGSNQPQHF
TGTGCCAGCAGTTTTACAGGGGGTAGCAATCAGCCCCAGCATTTT
>few|TRBD2|16|TRBJ2-2|TRBV7-2
CASSPLAGLNTGELFF
TGTGCCAGCAGCCCCCTAGCGGGACTAAACACCGGGGAGCTGTTTTTT
>NA|NA|14|TRBJ2-1|TRBV19
CASSSGFPNNEQFF
TGTGCCAGTAGTAGTGGGTTTCCGAACAATGAGCAGTTCTTC
>few|TRBD2|17|TRBJ2-1|TRBV27
CASSLVTSGSISNEQFF
TGTGCCAGCAGTTTAGTGACTAGCGGGAGTATCTCCAATGAGCAGTTCTTC
>NA|NA|14|TRBJ2-5|TRBV12-3/TRBV12-4
CASSLASAVETQYF
TGTGCCAGCAGTTTAGCGTCCGCCGTGGAGACCCAGTACTTC
>NA|NA|14|TRBJ2-2|TRBV12-3/TRBV12-4
CASSLRLGTGELFF
TGTGCCAGCAGTTTAAGGTTGGGGACCGGGGAGCTGTTTTTT
>few|TRBD1|15|TRBJ1-4|TRBV30
CAWNFGAGGREKLFF
TGTGCCTGGAATTTCGGAGCAGGGGGCCGTGAAAAACTGTTTTTT
>NA|NA|13|TRBJ2-7|TRBV20-1
CSARDGRSYEQYF
TGCAGTGCTAGAGATGGCAGATCCTACGAGCAGTACTTC
>NA|NA|11|TRBJ2-7|TRBV20-1
CSARVPYEQYF
TGCAGTGCTAGGGTCCCCTACGAGCAGTACTTC
>few|TRBD2|16|TRBJ2-7|TRBV4-2
CASSPLLAGAAYEQYF
TGTGCCAGCAGCCCCCTCCTAGCGGGAGCTGCCTACGAGCAGTACTTC
>few|NA|13|TRBJ1-1|TRBV5-1
CATGVDSNTEAFF
TGCGCCACCGGCGTGGACAGTAACACTGAAGCTTTCTTT
>NA|NA|13|TRBJ1-2|TRBV27
CASRARGAYGYTF
TGTGCCAGCAGAGCCAGGGGCGCCTATGGCTACACCTTC
>NA|TRBD1|14|TRBJ1-1|TRBV5-1
CASSLGQGVDEAFF
TGCGCCAGCAGCTTGGGGCAGGGGGTCGACGAGGCTTTCTTT
>few|NA|12|TRBJ2-5|TRBV20-1
CSARTPQETQYF
TGCAGTGCTAGGACCCCACAAGAGACCCAGTACTTC
>NA|NA|18|TRBJ2-3|TRBV12-3/TRBV12-4
CASSFGKAEGHPTDTQYF
TGTGCCAGCAGTTTCGGGAAGGCGGAGGGGCACCCCACAGATACGCAGTATTTT
>NA|TRBD2|17|TRBJ2-3|TRBV5-1
CASSLQGAGSITDTQYF
TGCGCCAGCAGCTTGCAAGGAGCGGGATCAATCACAGATACGCAGTATTTT
>NA|NA|11|TRBJ1-2|TRBV6-1
CASSELYGYTF
TGTGCCAGCAGTGAATTATATGGCTACACCTTC
>NA|TRBD2|14|TRBJ2-1|TRBV30
CAWSPSGNYNEQFF
TGTGCCTGGAGTCCTAGCGGGAACTACAATGAGCAGTTCTTC